These T cell receptor beta chains were read from a single sample in a study of blood T cell repertoires in COVID-19. Profiling relied on immunoSEQ multiplex PCR, and the TCRdb table lists in-frame clones only, not all of them. The data show over 50,000 clones, about 86% seen once. The sequenced material came from peripheral blood. Receptors were obtained from a man between 65 and 85 years old with active COVID-19. Both conserved end residues are part of each CDR3.

v_call,j_call,cdr3_aa
TRBV2,TRBJ2-3,CARNGGAGDTQYF
TRBV5-1,TRBJ2-4,CASSLEEPNRGVVAGAKNIQYF
TRBV2,TRBJ2-2,CASRGRGISGELFF
TRBV4-2,TRBJ2-3,CASSQERGGPDTQYF
TRBV10-3,TRBJ2-5,CAISATSAQETQYF
TRBV19,TRBJ1-4,CASSSPKGLNEKLFF
TRBV28,TRBJ2-3,CASSKGTGGPSTDTQYF
TRBV18,TRBJ2-6,CASSPLGQGAPGANVLTF
TRBV10-3,TRBJ2-1,CATSPSRAGGTNEQFF
TRBV7-2,TRBJ2-5,CASSLDRETQYF
TRBV7-9,TRBJ2-5,CASSVPGAGETQYF
TRBV2,TRBJ1-1,CATRQYSEAFF
TRBV19,TRBJ1-5,CASRLGDRRQPQHF
TRBV12-5,TRBJ2-1,CASGLATGTSGLSYNEQFF
TRBV21-1,TRBJ1-5,CASSEPGTGGGDSNQPQHF
TRBV6-5,TRBJ2-2,CASRGQGDAGELFF
TRBV5-1,TRBJ1-4,CASSLRGENEKLFF